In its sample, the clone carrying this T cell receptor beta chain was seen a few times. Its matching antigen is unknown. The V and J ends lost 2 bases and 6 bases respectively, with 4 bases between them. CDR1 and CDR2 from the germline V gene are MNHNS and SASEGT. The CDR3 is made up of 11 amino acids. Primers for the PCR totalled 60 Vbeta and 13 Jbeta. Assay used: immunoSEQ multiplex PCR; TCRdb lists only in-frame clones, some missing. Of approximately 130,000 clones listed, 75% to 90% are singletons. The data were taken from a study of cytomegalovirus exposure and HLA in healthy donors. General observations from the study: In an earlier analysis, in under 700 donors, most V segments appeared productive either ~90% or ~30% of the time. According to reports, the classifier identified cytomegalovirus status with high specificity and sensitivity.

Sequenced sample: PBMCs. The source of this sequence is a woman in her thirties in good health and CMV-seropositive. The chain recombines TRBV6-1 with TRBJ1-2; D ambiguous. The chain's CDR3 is CASSERDGYTF. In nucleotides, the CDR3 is TGTGCCAGCAGTGAACGGGATGGCTACACCTTC.